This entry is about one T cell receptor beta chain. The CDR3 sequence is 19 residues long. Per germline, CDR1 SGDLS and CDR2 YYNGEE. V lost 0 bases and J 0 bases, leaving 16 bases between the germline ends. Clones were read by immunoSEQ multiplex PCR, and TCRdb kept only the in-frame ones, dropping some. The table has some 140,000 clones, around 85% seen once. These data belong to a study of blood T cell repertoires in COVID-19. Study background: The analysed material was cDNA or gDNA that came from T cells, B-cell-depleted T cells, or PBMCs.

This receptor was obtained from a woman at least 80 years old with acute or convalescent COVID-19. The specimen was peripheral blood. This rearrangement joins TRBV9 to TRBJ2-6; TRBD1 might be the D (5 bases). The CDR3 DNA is TGTGCCAGCAGCGTAGAGTTGGGGCAGGCCCCCTCTGGGGCCAACGTCCTGACTTTC. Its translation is CASSVELGQAPSGANVLTF.